What follows is one T cell receptor beta chain and its context. V was pared by 11 bases and J by 2 bases, with 6 bases between. The length of the CDR3 is 10 residues. Germline V gene sequence: CDR1 SNHLY, CDR2 FYNNEI. Original analysis: From reference gene primer amplification, estimates of nucleated cell counts were derived. The repertoire was sequenced with immunoSEQ multiplex PCR; TCRdb's copy has only in-frame clones and lacks some. V, J and clone size are those of that table, while D and trimming were read from the DNA. The data show 200,000 or so clones, roughly 90% seen once. These data belong to a study of blood T cell repertoires in COVID-19. Study details: Acute-phase and convalescent COVID-19 samples originated in the United States, Italy and Spain. The cDNA or gDNA used as material had been derived from T cells, B-cell-depleted T cells, or PBMCs.

The sequencing input was peripheral blood. The J gene is TRBJ2-5, the V gene TRBV2, with D unclear. The source is a woman in her forties or fifties with acute or convalescent COVID-19. The CDR3 DNA is TGTGCCGGCGGTCAAGAGACCCAGTACTTC. Translation: CAGGQETQYF.